One sample yielded the 19 T cell receptor beta chains listed below, sequenced in a study of T cell responses to AZD1222 COVID-19 vaccine. Method: immunoSEQ multiplex PCR; TCRdb's copy keeps in-frame clones and lacks some. The sample holds some 110,000 clones, around 84% seen once. Sequenced here: peripheral blood, sampled 28 days after the second AZD1222 dose. These receptors all come from an adult who received the AZD1222 COVID-19 vaccine.

This clone was seen once. V gene TRBV2 combines with J gene TRBJ2-4; D gene ambiguous. With 6 bases removed from V and 2 bases from J, the gap between germline ends came to 8 bases. The CDR3 has 13 amino acids. CDR1 SNHLY and CDR2 FYNNEI come from the germline V gene. CDR3 protein: CASSGWTKNIQYF. Here the CDR3 DNA reads TGTGCCAGCAGCGGCTGGACCAAAAACATTCAGTACTTC.

The chain joins TRBV6-4 to TRBJ1-6, with 9 bases fitting TRBD1. The length of the CDR3 is 16 residues. V lost 6 bases to trimming and J lost 4 bases; unmatched junction nucleotides: 7. Per germline, CDR1 MRHNA and CDR2 SNTAGT. The CDR3 sequence: CASRRDRGTYNSPLHF. The CDR3 coding sequence is TGTGCCAGCAGGCGAGACAGGGGGACGTATAATTCACCCCTCCACTTT.

The chain links TRBV5-1 to TRBJ1-2; tentatively, D is TRBD1 (5 bases). The CDR3 runs 16 residues. Trimming stripped 0 bases from V and 0 bases from J, with 12 bases between. Germline V gene lookup returns CDR1 SGHRS and CDR2 YFSETQ. CDR3 sequence (DNA): TGCGCCAGCAGCTTGGCCGACGGGGCCGCTAACTATGGCTACACCTTC. Its protein product is CASSLADGAANYGYTF.

The V and J genes are TRBV7-9 and TRBJ2-7; TRBD1 is a possible D gene (5 bases). V lost 4 bases and J 6 bases, leaving 13 bases between the germline ends. The CDR3 runs to 13 residues. Germline CDR1 SEHNR, CDR2 FQNEAQ (reference sequence). The CDR3 is CASSSTATGEQYF. CDR3 bases: TGTGCCAGCAGCTCGACAGCTACGGGCGAGCAGTACTTC.

This clone came up once. CDR3 loop: CASSSRGQVGEQYF. The CDR3 nucleotides read TGTGCCAGCAGCTCCAGGGGGCAGGTAGGCGAGCAGTACTTC. The rearrangement joins TRBV7-8 to TRBJ2-7; 8 nucleotides match TRBD1. Germline assignment: CDR1 SGHVS and CDR2 FQNEAQ. The CDR3 spans 14 residues. V lost 4 bases to trimming and J lost 6 bases; unmatched junction nucleotides: 8.

The chain carries TRBV28 and TRBJ2-2; 7 nucleotides agree with TRBD2. Germline values: CDR1 MDHEN, CDR2 SYDVKM. The trim removed 7 bases at V and 3 bases at J, leaving 11 bases unmatched. The CDR3 runs 16 residues. CDR3: CASNPLGTTDTGELFF. In nucleotides, the CDR3 is TGTGCCAGCAATCCGTTAGGGACTACGGACACCGGGGAGCTGTTTTTT.

The chain uses TRBV2 and TRBJ1-5; 7 bases align to TRBD1. Trimming removed 3 bases from V and 3 bases from J; junction bases left unmatched: 5. This CDR3 is built from 15 residues. Germline CDR1 reads SNHLY; CDR2 reads FYNNEI. CDR3 protein: CASSDWDSINQPQHF. DNA for the CDR3: TGTGCCAGCAGTGATTGGGACAGCATCAATCAGCCCCAGCATTTT.

This clone was counted between two and nine times. The chain employs TRBV6-2 or TRBV6-3 and TRBJ2-3; the D is unclear. Germline V gene data show CDR1 as MNHEY and CDR2 as SVGEGT. Trimming cost V 6 bases and J 0 bases, with 19 bases left between them. The CDR3 runs to 17 residues. The CDR3 DNA sequence: TGTGCCAGCAGCCCTGATTGGCGCGGCGCTAGCACAGATACGCAGTATTTT. Translated: CASSPDWRGASTDTQYF.

This clone was seen a few times. V and J are TRBV7-9 and TRBJ1-4; D remains unclear. Germline values: CDR1 SEHNR, CDR2 FQNEAQ (reference sequence). This CDR3 comprises 12 residues. Trimming removed 3 bases from V and 13 bases from J, with 12 bases in between. The CDR3 sequence: CASSFMSLGLFF. Here the CDR3 DNA reads TGTGCCAGCAGCTTTATGAGTCTGGGACTGTTTTTT.

The genes are TRBV28 and TRBJ2-5, with D possibly being TRBD1 (5 bases). Germline values: CDR1 MDHEN, CDR2 SYDVKM. The CDR3 has 14 amino acids. The germline V and J ends were trimmed by 5 bases and 0 bases, with 10 bases remaining between them. CDR3 sequence: CASSQTGYQETQYF. The CDR3 DNA sequence: TGTGCCAGCAGTCAAACAGGTTACCAAGAGACCCAGTACTTC.

The rearrangement links TRBV5-5 to TRBJ1-4; D is undetermined. Per the germline V gene, CDR1 is SGHKS and CDR2 is YYEKEE (reference sequence). V was clipped by 3 bases and J by 4 bases, with 22 bases between them. The CDR3 spans 18 residues. The CDR3, as DNA: TGTGCCAGCAGCTCCAGGTTGGTTCCTTCGGGGAGTAATGAAAAACTGTTTTTT. It is translated as CASSSRLVPSGSNEKLFF. The full variable domain, its missing parts supplied by reference TRBV5-5 and TRBJ1-4, is DAGVTQSPTHLIKTRGQQVTLRCSPISGHKSVSWYQQVLGQGPQFIFQYYEKEERGRGNFPDRFSARQFPNYSSELNVNALLLGDSALYLCASSSRLVPSGSNEKLFFGSGTQLSVL.

V and J are TRBV6-5 and TRBJ1-4, with 7 bases lining up with TRBD1. Trimming cost V 8 bases and J 3 bases; bases outside gene matches: 6. Germline lookup yields CDR1 MNHEY and CDR2 SVGAGI. The CDR3 has 14 residues. The DNA of the CDR3 is TGTGCCAGCCGGGAGGGGGCATCTAATGAAAAACTGTTTTTT. Its protein is CASREGASNEKLFF.

The chain combines TRBV10-1 with TRBJ1-6, with 7 bases that match TRBD1. Per the germline V gene, CDR1 is WNHNN and CDR2 is SYGVQD (reference sequence). V lost 6 bases to trimming and J lost 4 bases; unmatched junction nucleotides: 18. There are 19 residues in the CDR3. The CDR3 DNA reads TGCGCCAGCAGGGGGACAGCTGCACAAACTGTCTTTTATAATTCACCCCTCCACTTT. It yields the protein CASRGTAAQTVFYNSPLHF.

The rearrangement links TRBV4-2 to TRBJ1-2; 11 nucleotides align to TRBD1. V lost 0 bases and J lost 4; bases outside the gene matches: 7. The CDR3 loop spans 17 amino acids. Germline V gene sequence: CDR1 LGHNA, CDR2 YNFKEQ. DNA of the CDR3: TGTGCCAGCAGCCAAGATAGGGGGACAGGGGGTGCCTATGGCTACACCTTC. Translated: CASSQDRGTGGAYGYTF.

The chain employs TRBV5-8 and TRBJ2-7; D gene ambiguous. The CDR3 is made up of 10 amino acids. Looked up from germline, CDR1 is SGHTS and CDR2 is YDEGEE. The V and J ends lost 2 bases and 4 bases respectively, with 1 base between them. CDR3 residues: CASSLYEQYF. The DNA for the CDR3 is TGTGCCAGCAGCTTATACGAGCAGTACTTC.

The CDR3 reads CASSQRDRERQPQHF. CDR3 coding DNA: TGTGCCAGCAGCCAAAGGGACAGGGAGCGTCAGCCCCAGCATTTT. The rearrangement uses TRBV6-6 and TRBJ1-5; 9 bases are a match to TRBD1. Per the germline V gene, CDR1 is MNHNY and CDR2 is SVGAGI (reference sequence). Germline trimming cut 6 bases from V and 6 bases from J; bases unmatched to any gene: 9. This CDR3 is built from 15 residues.

The chain recombines TRBV4-2 with TRBJ1-2, with 7 positions matching TRBD1. The V gene end was trimmed by 2 bases and the J gene end by 7 bases; junction bases not matched to a gene: 10. The CDR3 covers 15 residues. Germline CDR1 and CDR2: LGHNA and YNFKEQ. The CDR3 here is CASSQFDRDVGGYTF. The CDR3 nucleotides are TGTGCCAGCAGCCAATTCGACAGGGACGTAGGTGGCTACACCTTC.

The V call is TRBV7-2, the J call TRBJ2-7; D is unresolved. The germline gives CDR1 SGHTA, CDR2 FQGNSA. The CDR3 length is 14 residues. Trimming took off 0 bases at V and 1 base at J, with 7 bases between the two ends. This CDR3 is CASSLARLSYEQYF. The DNA for the CDR3 is TGTGCCAGCAGCTTAGCGCGTCTTTCCTACGAGCAGTACTTC.

By sample fraction, this clone is medium-sized. V and J are TRBV4-1 and TRBJ2-7; unclear D gene. This CDR3 comprises 15 residues. From germline, CDR1 is MGHRA and CDR2 YSYEKL. Trimming left V 0 bases short and J 0 bases short, with 9 bases between. The DNA of the CDR3 is TGCGCCAGCAGCCAAGATGACGGCGGCTCCTACGAGCAGTACTTC. This translates into CASSQDDGGSYEQYF.